These 15 T cell receptor beta chains were sequenced from one sample in a study of PD-1 blockade in classical Hodgkin lymphoma (TCRdb year 2020). Library preparation used the immunoSEQ multiplex PCR assay. TCRdb stores this immuneACCESS table with in-frame sequences only. Part of the clones is absent; in the studies checked, under half of the shortfall reflects unresolved V genes, and no reason is known for the rest. Here the sample has 25,000 to 30,000 clones; around 77% occur a single time. The ten biggest clones cover 15% to 20% of the sample. The time point label for this specimen denotes: cycle 4 day 1 (C4D1), after more than five weeks of nivolumab. Relapse after autologous stem cell transplantation had occurred in all trial patients, and cohorts A, B and C were distinguished by prior brentuximab vedotin exposure. The sequenced sample was peripheral blood mononuclear cells (PBMCs), obtained before the fourth cycle of nivolumab. All receptors derive from a human donor with classical Hodgkin lymphoma.

This rearrangement joins TRBV9 to TRBJ1-2; 7 nucleotides line up with TRBD1. Germline values: CDR1 SGDLS, CDR2 YYNGEE. This CDR3 is built from 13 residues. The J segment lost 3 bases and the V segment lost 5 bases, leaving 4 bases of the junction unmatched. In DNA, the CDR3 is TGTGCCAGCAGGGGACAGACGGACTATGGCTACACCTTC. It is translated as CASRGQTDYGYTF.

The rearrangement joins TRBV9 to TRBJ2-5, with 9 bases matching TRBD1. This CDR3 region has 16 residues. Per the germline V gene, CDR1 is SGDLS and CDR2 is YYNGEE. J was trimmed by 3 bases and V by 3 bases; bases with no gene match: 9. The CDR3 coding sequence is TGTGCCAGCAGCGCCCCGACAGGGGGGATCGAAGAGACCCAGTACTTC. It is translated as CASSAPTGGIEETQYF.

The table lists this clone with a few counts. The J gene is TRBJ2-7, the V gene TRBV7-2; 11 nucleotides line up with TRBD1. The germline CDR1 and CDR2 sequences are SGHTA and FQGNSA. This CDR3 region has 15 residues. After removal of 4 bases from V and 4 bases from J, the junction contained 6 bases not matched to a gene. In DNA, the CDR3 is TGTGCCAGCAGCTGGGTTGGGACAGGGGGATACGAGCAGTACTTC. Translating it yields CASSWVGTGGYEQYF.

The chain links TRBV5-5 to TRBJ2-5, with D unclear. Germline assignment: CDR1 SGHKS and CDR2 YYEKEE (reference sequence). V lost 0 bases and J lost 2, with 2 bases in between. The CDR3 covers 12 residues. CDR3 protein: CASSLDQETQYF. As DNA, the CDR3 is TGTGCCAGCAGCTTGGATCAAGAGACCCAGTACTTC.

J is TRBJ2-2 and V is TRBV27; D is possibly TRBD1 or TRBD2 (5 bases each). There are 15 residues in the CDR3. Trimming removed 5 bases at V and 1 base at J, with 11 bases between. CDR1 MNHEY and CDR2 SMNVEV come from the germline V gene (reference sequence). CDR3 in DNA: TGTGCCAGCAGTATCCGGGACGGGAACACCGGGGAGCTGTTTTTT. This gives the protein CASSIRDGNTGELFF.

The gene calls are TRBV27 and TRBJ2-1; 7 nucleotides match TRBD2. The CDR3 consists of 13 residues. Germline trimming cut 1 base from V and 9 bases from J; bases unmatched to any gene: 3. From germline, CDR1 is MNHEY and CDR2 SMNVEV (reference sequence). As DNA, the CDR3 is TGTGCCAGCAGTTTATGGGAGGGGAGTGAGCAGTTCTTC. Translating it yields CASSLWEGSEQFF.

The chain links TRBV10-2 to TRBJ2-6, with D maybe TRBD2 (6 bases). Deletions cut 2 bases from V and 4 bases from J, with 12 bases between. The germline CDR1 and CDR2 sequences are WSHSY and SAAADI. This CDR3 is 16 amino acids long. The CDR3 DNA sequence: TGCGCCAGCAGTGAGATTGGCGGACTAGGGGCCAACGTCCTGACTTTC. Residues: CASSEIGGLGANVLTF.

The chain joins TRBV28 to TRBJ1-4; 8 bases are shared with TRBD1. The CDR3 is 14 residues long. Germline V CDR1 and CDR2: MDHEN, SYDVKM. J was trimmed by 10 bases and V by 2 bases; bases with no gene match: 6. The CDR3 sequence: CASSLVQGAGKLFF. The CDR3 nucleotides read TGTGCCAGCAGTTTAGTTCAGGGGGCAGGAAAACTGTTTTTT.

The chain carries TRBV7-8 and TRBJ1-1; 8 nucleotides match TRBD1. This CDR3 has 13 amino acids. The trim removed 3 bases at V and 5 bases at J, leaving 2 bases unmatched. The V gene's germline CDR1 is SGHVS and CDR2 FQNEAQ. The DNA of the CDR3 is TGTGCCAGCAGCTTGGACAGGGATACTGAAGCTTTCTTT. Its protein product is CASSLDRDTEAFF. Filled out from reference TRBV7-8 and TRBJ1-1, the complete variable domain reads GAGVSQSPRYKVAKRGQDVALRCDPISGHVSLFWYQQALGQGPEFLTYFQNEAQLDKSGLPSDRFFAERPEGSVSTLKIQRTQQEDSAVYLCASSLDRDTEAFFGQGTRLTVV.

The V call is TRBV4-2, the J call TRBJ1-6; TRBD1 matches at 8 bases. Per germline, CDR1 LGHNA and CDR2 YNFKEQ. V was clipped by 3 bases and J by 6 bases; unmatched bases: 4. The CDR3 extends over 15 amino acids. The DNA for the CDR3 is TGTGCCAGCAGCCACCAGGGGGCGATTAATTCACCCCTCCACTTT. Residues: CASSHQGAINSPLHF.

This chain uses TRBV7-8 with TRBJ2-2, with 8 bases identical to TRBD2. The CDR3 has 14 residues. Germline values: CDR1 SGHVS, CDR2 FQNEAQ. The V and J ends lost 7 bases and 6 bases, in that order; junction bases with no gene match: 7. CDR3 nucleotide sequence: TGTGCCAGCATCGAAGCGGGAGTGCCCGGGGAGCTGTTTTTT. Its translation: CASIEAGVPGELFF.

The chain has TRBV2 and TRBJ2-1; no reliable D call. This CDR3 has 15 residues. Germline V lookup: CDR1 SNHLY, CDR2 FYNNEI. Deletions cut 3 bases from V and 4 bases from J, with 13 bases between. Here the CDR3 DNA reads TGTGCCAGCAGTGAGAGGCGGTTGGGATACAATGAGCAGTTCTTC. Its translation: CASSERRLGYNEQFF.

This clone has only one observation. The chain uses TRBV5-1 and TRBJ2-1; D may be TRBD1 (6 bases). V lost 4 bases, J lost 1 base, and 12 bases lay in between. The germline V gene encodes CDR1 SGHRS and CDR2 YFSETQ. The CDR3 has 15 amino acids. The CDR3 spells CASSQTGNSYNEQFF. The CDR3 region has the DNA TGCGCCAGCAGCCAAACAGGGAATTCCTACAATGAGCAGTTCTTC. The full variable domain, in which reference TRBV5-1 and TRBJ2-1 provide the parts outside the CDR3, is KAGVTQTPRYLIKTRGQQVTLSCSPISGHRSVSWYQQTPGQGLQFLFEYFSETQRNKGNFPGRFSGRQFSNSRSEMNVSTLELGDSALYLCASSQTGNSYNEQFFGPGTRLTVL.

The chain recombines TRBV18 with TRBJ2-6; D remains ambiguous. Germline lookup yields CDR1 KGHSH and CDR2 LQKENI. V was cut by 3 bases and J by 0 bases, with 9 bases left in between. CDR3 length: 16 amino acids. CDR3 amino acids: CASSPSGPSGANVLTF. DNA of the CDR3: TGTGCCAGCTCACCGAGTGGGCCCTCTGGGGCCAACGTCCTGACTTTC.

The sample holds a few counts of this clone. The V gene is TRBV7-9, the J gene TRBJ2-2; 11 positions agree with TRBD2. The germline CDR1 and CDR2 sequences are SEHNR and FQNEAQ (reference sequence). The CDR3 has 17 residues. V lost 1 base, J lost 4 bases, and 5 bases stayed unmatched. The CDR3 coding sequence is TGTGCCAGCAGCTTAGACCTAGCGGGAGGTCCCACCGGGGAGCTGTTTTTT. Residues: CASSLDLAGGPTGELFF.